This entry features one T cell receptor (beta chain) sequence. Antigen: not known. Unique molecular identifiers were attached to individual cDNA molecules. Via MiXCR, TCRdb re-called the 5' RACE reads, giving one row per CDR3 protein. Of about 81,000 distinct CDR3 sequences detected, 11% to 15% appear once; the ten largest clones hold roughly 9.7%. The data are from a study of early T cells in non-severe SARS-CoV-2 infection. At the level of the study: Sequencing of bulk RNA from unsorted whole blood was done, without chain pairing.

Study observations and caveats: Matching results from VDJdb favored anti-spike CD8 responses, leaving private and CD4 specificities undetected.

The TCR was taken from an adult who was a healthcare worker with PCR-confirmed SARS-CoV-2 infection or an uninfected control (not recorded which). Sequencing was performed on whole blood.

The CDR3 DNA reads as TGCGCCAGCAGCCAAGAGAACAGGGGGTCCGACGAGCAGTACTTC. Residues: CASSQENRGSDEQYF. J is TRBJ2-7 and V is TRBV4-1, with 8 bases that match TRBD1. Trimming at V came to 0 bases and at J to 5 bases, leaving 6 bases not matched to a gene. CDR1 is MGHRA, CDR2 YSYEKL, per germline. The CDR3 consists of 15 residues.